The clone carrying this TCR beta chain showed up many times. The CDR3 totals 17 residues. Germline V gene lookup returns CDR1 SGHDT and CDR2 YYEEEE. Trimming took 0 bases from V and 13 from J; bases not matched to a gene: 16. On the basis of clinical symptoms, serum thyroxine and TRAb, thyroid ultrasound and orbital computed tomography, diagnoses were made. Template material for amplifying TCR beta CDR3 regions consisted of RNA transcripts. Primed by the HTBI set, a first-round RT-PCR was run on the TCR CDR3. TCRdb fed the multiplex PCR reads into MiXCR, producing one record per CDR3 protein. This sample carries 550,000 to 700,000 distinct CDR3 sequences, roughly 50% of them seen once, and the ten largest clones take around 20%. The sample comes from a study of T cells in Graves' hyperthyroidism and ophthalmopathy.

V and J are TRBV5-6 and TRBJ1-6; 7 positions match TRBD1. The sequenced sample was peripheral blood or thyroid tissue (not recorded which). This clonotype was obtained from an adult woman with Graves' disease, either hyperthyroidism or ophthalmopathy (not recorded which). CDR3 sequence reads: CASSLERGQTFLRPLHF. CDR3 nucleotide sequence: TGTGCCAGCAGCTTGGAAAGGGGACAGACATTCTTACGGCCCCTCCACTTT.